This T cell receptor (beta chain) was recovered during a study of T-cell reconstitution after alpha-beta-depleted transplantation in children. Trimming stripped 3 bases from V and 7 bases from J, with 9 bases between. The germline gives CDR1 DFQATT, CDR2 SNEGSKA (reference sequence). The CDR3 runs to 12 residues. The TCRbeta library incorporated unique molecular identifiers. TCRdb redid the calling of the PCR reads with MiXCR, one entry per CDR3 protein. The sample records 600,000 to 700,000 distinct CDR3 sequences, 16% being singletons. This clonotype was seen a few times. This sequence was found in a human donor who donated a stem cell graft to a child with acute myeloid leukemia. This material consisted of PBMCs from the stem cell graft donor, taken from the stem cell graft. The genes are TRBV20-1 and TRBJ2-2, with D hard to call. CDR3 nucleotides: TGCAGTGCTAGGGTTGGTTACGGGGAGCTGTTTTTT. Its protein product is CSARVGYGELFF.